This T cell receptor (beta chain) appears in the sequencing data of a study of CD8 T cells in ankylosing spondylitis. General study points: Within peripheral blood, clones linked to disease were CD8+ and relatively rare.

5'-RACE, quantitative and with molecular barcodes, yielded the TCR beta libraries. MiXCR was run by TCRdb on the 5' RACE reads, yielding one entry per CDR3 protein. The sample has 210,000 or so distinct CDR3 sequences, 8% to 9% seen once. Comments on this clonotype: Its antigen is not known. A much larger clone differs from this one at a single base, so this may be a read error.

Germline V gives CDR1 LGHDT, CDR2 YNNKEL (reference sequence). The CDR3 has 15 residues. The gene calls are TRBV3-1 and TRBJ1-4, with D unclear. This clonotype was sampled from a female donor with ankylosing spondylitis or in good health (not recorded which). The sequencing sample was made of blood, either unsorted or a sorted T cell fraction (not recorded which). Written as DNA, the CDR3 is TGTGCCAGCAGTGAGACGGCTGCAACTAATGAAAGACTGTTTTTT. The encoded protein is CASSETAATNERLFF.